This T cell receptor beta chain was documented in a study of cytomegalovirus exposure and HLA in healthy donors. Whole-study findings and limits: A later analysis reportedly found fewer N-insertions in an Asian-associated ancestry cluster than the approximately 670-donor mean.

Remarks on this clone: Its matching antigen is unknown.

The PCR contained 60 Vbeta and 13 Jbeta primers. The data were produced by immunoSEQ multiplex PCR, yet TCRdb's version contains in-frame clones alone and is incomplete. Among 150,000 or so clones listed, approximately 74% were seen once. The CDR3 is 14 amino acids. V shed 4 bases, J shed 8 bases, and the junction held 8 bases outside the gene matches. The germline V gene has CDR1 SGHTA and CDR2 FQGTGA. The sample was PBMCs. The TCR originated in a male donor in good health and CMV-seronegative. The V call is TRBV7-3, the J call TRBJ1-2; 9 bases are shared with TRBD1. The CDR3 DNA reads TGTGCCAGCAGCTCGGACAGGGGAGGTGGGGGCTACACCTTC. It translates to CASSSDRGGGGYTF.